The TCR beta chain described here comes from a study of response to subunit inactivated influenza vaccine. The germline gives CDR1 MDHEN, CDR2 SYDVKM. The CDR3 totals 15 residues. Trimming took 8 bases from V and 2 from J; bases not matched to a gene: 8. Using its own MiXCR run on the RT-PCR reads, TCRdb lists one record per CDR3 protein. The sample records around 710,000 distinct CDR3 sequences, about 15% being singletons. This clonotype has more than one count but fewer than ten. The target antigen is unknown. General study points: Researchers suggested that each seasonal influenza vaccination recruits few new T cells.

The receptor was derived from a man aged 45-65 years who received an inactivated influenza vaccine. Sequencing was performed on PBMCs from blood, taken 14 to 15 days before vaccination. The chain combines TRBV28 with TRBJ2-5; 10 bases are shared with TRBD2. CDR3 in DNA: TGTGCCAGCGAGGGGCCGACTAGCGGGCAAGAGACCCAGTACTTC. Translated: CASEGPTSGQETQYF.